This entry lists 22 T cell receptor beta chains sequenced from one sample in a study of vaccination and CD4 T cells after COVID-19. The assay that was used to sequence DNA from cultured CD4+ T cells was the Oncomine TCR Beta short-read assay. TCRdb used MiXCR to reprocess the PCR reads, holding one entry per CDR3 protein. In the table there are about 20,000 distinct CDR3 sequences, around 59% of which are singletons. These receptors' antigens are unknown. Treatment described: approximately 10-day PBMC culture with coronavirus spike peptide pools or control peptides (ViraFEST assay). The material sequenced was CD4+ T cells from blood, cultured in vitro. The receptors derive from a human donor who had recovered from COVID-19.

V is TRBV6-5 and J is TRBJ1-2; unclear D gene. CDR1 MNHEY and CDR2 SVGAGI come from the germline V gene. V dropped 0 bases and J dropped 4 bases, with 3 bases sitting between them. The CDR3 totals 12 residues. DNA for the CDR3: TGTGCCAGCAGTTACTCCGGCTATGGCTACACCTTC. Translation gives CASSYSGYGYTF.

CDR3 protein: CASSLYRNNEQFF. The DNA for the CDR3 is TGTGCCAGCAGCCTCTACAGAAACAATGAGCAGTTCTTC. The chain couples TRBV7-3 to TRBJ2-1, with D uncertain. The CDR3 consists of 13 residues. From germline, CDR1 is SGHTA and CDR2 FQGTGA. The V end was cut by 5 bases, the J end by 5 bases, with 10 bases between.

The sample holds a few counts of this clonotype. The V call is TRBV6-4, the J call TRBJ1-2; 7 bases are a match to TRBD1. The CDR3 runs to 15 residues. J was trimmed by 0 bases and V by 5 bases; bases with no gene match: 6. Germline CDR1 is MRHNA and CDR2 is SNTAGT. Here the CDR3 reads CASSPETGANYGYTF. The CDR3 nucleotides are TGTGCCAGCAGTCCTGAAACAGGGGCTAACTATGGCTACACCTTC.

The rearrangement links TRBV2 to TRBJ1-2; 7 positions agree with TRBD1. CDR3 length: 15 residues. After removal of 8 bases from V and 4 bases from J, the junction contained 13 bases not matched to a gene. Germline V gene lookup returns CDR1 SNHLY and CDR2 FYNNEI. The CDR3 is CASLRNRGASYGYTF. DNA for the CDR3: TGTGCCAGCCTAAGGAACAGGGGTGCTAGCTATGGCTACACCTTC.

This clonotype was counted a few times. The chain carries TRBV6-5 and TRBJ2-3; D may be TRBD2 (7 bases). The CDR3 has 15 amino acids. V shed 6 bases and J shed 5 bases, with 18 bases lying between them. CDR1 and CDR2 (germline): MNHEY, SVGAGI. The CDR3 spells CASSYRWGGQDTQYF. The CDR3 nucleotides are TGTGCCAGCAGCTACCGTTGGGGGGGCCAAGATACGCAGTATTTT.

This clonotype turned up a few times. The J gene is TRBJ2-5, the V gene TRBV20-1, with 10 bases lining up with TRBD1. Germline CDR1 and CDR2: DFQATT and SNEGSKA (reference sequence). Trimming removed 6 bases from V and 4 bases from J; junction bases left unmatched: 11. This CDR3 comprises 15 residues. CDR3 amino acids: CSARTGTGELETQYF. In nucleotides, the CDR3 is TGCAGTGCAAGAACCGGGACAGGGGAACTAGAGACCCAGTACTTC.

This clonotype has more than one count but fewer than ten. The chain is built from TRBV10-1 and TRBJ2-5; D call uncertain. CDR3 size: 15 residues. Trimming cost V 5 bases and J 2 bases, with 15 bases left between them. Germline V CDR1 and CDR2: WNHNN, SYGVQD (reference sequence). CDR3 protein: CASSWALRRQETQYF. Here the CDR3 DNA reads TGCGCCAGCAGTTGGGCCCTGAGGAGACAAGAGACCCAGTACTTC.

The V and J genes are TRBV19 and TRBJ2-3, with D uncertain. Trimming left V 3 bases short and J 2 bases short, with 15 bases between. The CDR3 has 16 amino acids. In germline, CDR1 is LNHDA, CDR2 SQIVND (reference sequence). CDR3 loop: CASSIDRGELTDTQYF. CDR3 sequence (DNA): TGTGCCAGTAGTATCGATCGAGGAGAACTCACAGATACGCAGTATTTT.

The V call is TRBV20-1, the J call TRBJ2-2, with D tentatively TRBD1 or TRBD2 (5 bases each). The CDR3 consists of 14 residues. CDR1 is DFQATT and CDR2 is SNEGSKA in the germline V gene (reference sequence). The V end was cut by 0 bases, the J end by 7 bases, with 12 bases between. The CDR3 reads CSAREGTLGGELFF. The DNA for the CDR3 is TGCAGTGCTAGAGAGGGGACCCTCGGCGGGGAGCTGTTTTTT.

CDR3 sequence: CASSLRGQPQHF. DNA for the CDR3: TGTGCCAGCAGTTTAAGGGGTCAGCCCCAGCATTTT. The chain couples TRBV28 to TRBJ1-5; perhaps TRBD1 as D (5 bases). V was pared by 2 bases and J by 6 bases, with 5 bases between. The CDR3 extends over 12 amino acids. Germline CDR1 is MDHEN and CDR2 is SYDVKM.

This chain joins TRBV6-5 and TRBJ1-2; TRBD1 agrees at 11 bases. Trimming cost V 4 bases and J 4 bases; bases outside gene matches: 8. Germline values: CDR1 MNHEY, CDR2 SVGAGI. CDR3 size: 16 residues. The CDR3 loop is CASSLTAGQGVYGYTF. Here the CDR3 DNA reads TGTGCCAGCAGTTTAACTGCGGGACAGGGGGTCTATGGCTACACCTTC.

The CDR3 spells CSALNRDYGYTF. The CDR3 DNA reads TGCAGTGCGTTGAACAGGGACTATGGCTACACCTTC. The chain combines TRBV20-1 with TRBJ1-2; tentatively, D is TRBD1 (6 bases). Trimming pared 6 bases from V and 3 bases from J, leaving 11 bases between. Germline CDR1 reads DFQATT; CDR2 reads SNEGSKA (reference sequence). This CDR3 contains 12 residues.

CDR3 sequence reads: CASTIPPRRLEQFF. For the CDR3, the DNA is TGTGCCAGCACTATTCCCCCCCGGCGGCTTGAGCAGTTCTTC. This chain joins TRBV2 and TRBJ2-1; D is unresolved. This CDR3 region has 14 residues. Germline lookup yields CDR1 SNHLY and CDR2 FYNNEI. V lost 7 bases to trimming and J lost 9 bases, with 19 bases between them.

The chain couples TRBV6-2 or TRBV6-3 to TRBJ2-1, with a weak D call TRBD2 (5 bases). The V gene lost 4 bases and the J gene lost 3 bases, with 7 bases spanning the gap. This CDR3 is 13 amino acids long. Germline loops: CDR1 MNHEY, CDR2 SVGEGT. In DNA, the CDR3 is TGTGCCAGCAGTTTCGGGATCTACAATGAGCAGTTCTTC. This translates into CASSFGIYNEQFF.

V usage is TRBV7-3 and J usage is TRBJ2-1; 14 bases are a match to TRBD2. Trimming cost V 5 bases and J 8 bases; bases outside gene matches: 8. Germline CDR1 and CDR2: SGHTA and FQGTGA. The CDR3 has 16 amino acids. This chain's CDR3 is CASSPSGTSGSHEQFF. In DNA form, the CDR3 reads TGTGCCAGCAGCCCGTCCGGGACTAGCGGGAGCCATGAGCAGTTCTTC.

The J gene is TRBJ2-7, the V gene TRBV6-1; D possibly corresponds to TRBD1 (6 bases). The V gene lost 5 bases and the J gene lost 0 bases, with 11 bases spanning the gap. The CDR3 is made up of 14 amino acids. The germline CDR1 and CDR2 sequences are MNHNS and SASEGT. The chain's CDR3 is CASSRQVSSYEQYF. The CDR3 coding sequence is TGTGCCAGCAGTCGACAGGTGAGCTCCTACGAGCAGTACTTC.

This clonotype was counted once. The chain uses TRBV11-2 and TRBJ1-2; 7 positions match TRBD1. J was trimmed by 4 bases and V by 6 bases; bases with no gene match: 8. This CDR3 is 14 amino acids long. Germline assignment: CDR1 SGHAT and CDR2 FQNNGV. CDR3 nucleotides: TGTGCCAGCAGGCCAGAACAGGGGTCCTATGGCTACACCTTC. Its translation: CASRPEQGSYGYTF.

This clonotype was found a few times. The chain couples TRBV24-1 to TRBJ2-2, with TRBD2 as a possible D gene (5 bases). The CDR3 covers 13 residues. Trimming pared 7 bases from V and 4 bases from J, leaving 9 bases between. The germline gives CDR1 KGHDR, CDR2 SFDVKD. The CDR3 sequence: CATSGGFTGELFF. The DNA of the CDR3 is TGTGCCACCAGCGGAGGTTTCACCGGGGAGCTGTTTTTT.

The J gene is TRBJ1-4, the V gene TRBV28; D is ambiguous. V shed 6 bases and J shed 0 bases, with 8 bases lying between them. Per germline, CDR1 MDHEN and CDR2 SYDVKM. The CDR3 runs to 14 residues. CDR3 sequence reads: CASSLTSTNEKLFF. CDR3 sequence (DNA): TGTGCCAGCAGCCTGACATCAACTAATGAAAAACTGTTTTTT.

The chain employs TRBV10-3 and TRBJ1-2; 9 nucleotides line up with TRBD1. With V trimmed by 6 bases and J by 1 base, 12 bases remained unmatched. CDR1 and CDR2 from the germline V gene are ENHRY and SYGVKD. The length of the CDR3 is 17 residues. CDR3 protein: CAISSQGAAKLNYGYTF. The CDR3 DNA reads TGTGCCATCAGCTCACAGGGGGCCGCGAAACTTAACTATGGCTACACCTTC.

The rearrangement links TRBV5-4 to TRBJ2-1; D tentatively reads TRBD1 or TRBD2 (5 bases each). Trimming pared 0 bases from V and 9 bases from J, leaving 13 bases between. Germline CDR1 SGHNT, CDR2 YYREEE (reference sequence). This CDR3 region has 14 residues. The CDR3 sequence is CASSLALEGSEQFF. CDR3 DNA sequence: TGTGCCAGCAGCTTGGCCCTTGAGGGGTCTGAGCAGTTCTTC.

The table lists this clonotype with a few counts. This chain uses TRBV7-9 with TRBJ2-5; D is unclear. Trimming removed 7 bases at V and 4 bases at J, with 10 bases between. The CDR3 runs 12 residues. CDR1 and CDR2 from the germline V gene are SEHNR and FQNEAQ (reference sequence). The CDR3 sequence: CASISGSETQYF. The CDR3 DNA is TGTGCCAGCATCTCCGGGTCAGAGACCCAGTACTTC.